This passage covers 7 T cell receptor beta chains from one sample sequenced in a study of cytomegalovirus exposure and HLA in healthy donors. The PCR had 60 Vbeta and 13 Jbeta primers. Method: immunoSEQ multiplex PCR; TCRdb's copy keeps in-frame clones and lacks some. Its clone listing holds about 140,000 clones. Input material: PBMCs. The receptors shown here come from a male donor in good health and CMV-seronegative.

This rearrangement joins TRBV28 to TRBJ1-6; 9 bases agree with TRBD1. Germline trimming cut 2 bases from V and 18 bases from J; bases unmatched to any gene: 20. The CDR3 has 17 amino acids. Germline assignment: CDR1 MDHEN and CDR2 SYDVKM. The CDR3: CASSLLVAGTGSSGCHF. CDR3 nucleotides: TGTGCCAGCAGTTTACTCGTGGCCGGGACAGGGAGCAGTGGGTGCCACTTT.

J is TRBJ2-2 and V is TRBV30; D perhaps matches TRBD2 (5 bases). In germline, CDR1 is GTSNPN, CDR2 SVGIG (reference sequence). V lost 0 bases to trimming and J lost 3 bases, with 14 bases between them. This CDR3 contains 16 residues. The DNA for the CDR3 is TGTGCCTGGAGTGTGAGGGTCGGATTAGACACCGGGGAGCTGTTTTTT. This codes for CAWSVRVGLDTGELFF.

The V gene is TRBV6-5, the J gene TRBJ2-1; 7 bases align to TRBD1. V was pared by 5 bases and J by 5 bases, with 3 bases of the junction left unmatched. Germline CDR1 and CDR2: MNHEY and SVGAGI. CDR3 size: 13 residues. The CDR3 sequence: CASSGDSHNEQFF. The CDR3 DNA is TGTGCCAGCAGTGGGGACAGTCACAATGAGCAGTTCTTC.

This chain connects TRBV2 to TRBJ2-6, with 7 positions matching TRBD1. Germline V gene sequence: CDR1 SNHLY, CDR2 FYNNEI. V lost 4 bases and J lost 0; bases outside the gene matches: 0. The CDR3 has 15 amino acids. CDR3: CASSGQGSGANVLTF. The CDR3 bases are TGTGCCAGCAGTGGACAGGGCTCTGGGGCCAACGTCCTGACTTTC.

The chain employs TRBV6-1 and TRBJ2-1; a weak D match, TRBD1 (6 bases). The germline gives CDR1 MNHNS, CDR2 SASEGT. The length of the CDR3 is 16 residues. Trimming removed 1 base at V and 7 bases at J, with 17 bases between. The CDR3 spells CASSEDGRGLWNEQFF. As DNA, the CDR3 is TGTGCCAGCAGTGAAGACGGCAGGGGCCTTTGGAATGAGCAGTTCTTC.

This chain links TRBV30 with TRBJ2-5; possible D gene TRBD2, 7 bases. V lost 3 bases, J lost 5 bases, and 22 bases lay in between. CDR1 is GTSNPN and CDR2 is SVGIG in the germline V gene (reference sequence). The CDR3 runs to 16 residues. The CDR3 coding sequence is TGTGCCTGGAGACAACGGGGGGCCGGGGCTAGGGAGACCCAGTACTTC. It codes for CAWRQRGAGARETQYF. The entire variable domain, with the rest obtained from reference TRBV30 and TRBJ2-5, is as follows: SQTIHQWPATLVQPVGSPLSLECTVEGTSNPNLYWYRQAAGRGLQLLFYSVGIGQISSEVPQNLSASRPQDRQFILSSKKLLLSDSGFYLCAWRQRGAGARETQYFGPGTRLLVL.

DNA of the CDR3: TGTGCCACCACGGGGGGGAACGAGCAGTACTTC. This sequence encodes CATTGGNEQYF. The J gene is TRBJ2-7, the V gene TRBV6-5, with 8 bases matching TRBD2. Germline CDR1 and CDR2: MNHEY and SVGAGI. The CDR3 has 11 residues. Trimming removed 10 bases from V and 5 bases from J; junction bases left unmatched: 4.